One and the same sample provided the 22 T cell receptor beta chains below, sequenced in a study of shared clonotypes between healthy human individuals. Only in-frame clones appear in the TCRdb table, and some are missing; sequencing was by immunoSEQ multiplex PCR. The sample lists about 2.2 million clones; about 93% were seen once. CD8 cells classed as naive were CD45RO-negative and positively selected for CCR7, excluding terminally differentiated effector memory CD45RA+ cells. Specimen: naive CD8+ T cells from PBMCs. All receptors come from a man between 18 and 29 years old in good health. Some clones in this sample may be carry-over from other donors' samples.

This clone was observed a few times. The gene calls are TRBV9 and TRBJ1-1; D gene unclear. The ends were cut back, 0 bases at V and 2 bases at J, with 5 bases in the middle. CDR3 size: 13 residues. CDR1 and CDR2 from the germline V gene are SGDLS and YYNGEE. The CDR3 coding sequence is TGTGCCAGCAGCGTAGCCAAAAACACTGAAGCTTTCTTT. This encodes CASSVAKNTEAFF. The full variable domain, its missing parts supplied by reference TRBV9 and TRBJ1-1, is DSGVTQTPKHLITATGQRVTLRCSPRSGDLSVYWYQQSLDQGLQFLIQYYNGEERAKGNILERFSAQQFPDLHSELNLSSLELGDSALYFCASSVAKNTEAFFGQGTRLTVV.

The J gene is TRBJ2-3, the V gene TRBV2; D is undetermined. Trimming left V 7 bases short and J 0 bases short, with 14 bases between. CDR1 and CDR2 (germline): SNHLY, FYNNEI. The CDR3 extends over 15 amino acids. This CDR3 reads CASIEWGTSTDTQYF. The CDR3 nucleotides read TGTGCCAGCATCGAATGGGGAACTAGCACAGATACGCAGTATTTT.

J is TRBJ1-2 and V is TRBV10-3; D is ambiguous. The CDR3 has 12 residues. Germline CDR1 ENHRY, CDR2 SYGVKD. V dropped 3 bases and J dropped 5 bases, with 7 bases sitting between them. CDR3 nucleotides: TGTGCCATCAGTGACAGGTCGTATGGCTACACCTTC. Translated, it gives CAISDRSYGYTF.

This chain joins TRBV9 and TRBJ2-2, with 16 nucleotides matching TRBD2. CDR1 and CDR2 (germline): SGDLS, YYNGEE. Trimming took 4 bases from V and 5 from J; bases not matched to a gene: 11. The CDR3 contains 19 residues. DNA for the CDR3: TGTGCCAGCAGCCCCAAAAGGGGGACTAGCGGGAGGGATACCGGGGAGCTGTTTTTT. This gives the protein CASSPKRGTSGRDTGELFF.

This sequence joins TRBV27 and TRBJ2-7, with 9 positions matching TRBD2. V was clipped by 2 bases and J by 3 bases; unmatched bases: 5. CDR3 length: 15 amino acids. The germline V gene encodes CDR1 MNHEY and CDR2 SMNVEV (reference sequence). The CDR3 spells CASSLIPLAGYEQYF. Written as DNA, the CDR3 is TGTGCCAGCAGTTTAATACCACTAGCGGGCTACGAGCAGTACTTC.

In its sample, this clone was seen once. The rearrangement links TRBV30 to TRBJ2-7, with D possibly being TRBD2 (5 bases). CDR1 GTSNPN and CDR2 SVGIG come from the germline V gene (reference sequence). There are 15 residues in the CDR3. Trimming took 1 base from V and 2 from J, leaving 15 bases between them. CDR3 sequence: CAWSDPDSTTYEQYF. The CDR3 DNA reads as TGTGCCTGGAGTGACCCGGACTCGACTACCTACGAGCAGTACTTC. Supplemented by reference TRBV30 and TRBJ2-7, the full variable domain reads SQTIHQWPATLVQPVGSPLSLECTVEGTSNPNLYWYRQAAGRGLQLLFYSVGIGQISSEVPQNLSASRPQDRQFILSSKKLLLSDSGFYLCAWSDPDSTTYEQYFGPGTRLTVT.

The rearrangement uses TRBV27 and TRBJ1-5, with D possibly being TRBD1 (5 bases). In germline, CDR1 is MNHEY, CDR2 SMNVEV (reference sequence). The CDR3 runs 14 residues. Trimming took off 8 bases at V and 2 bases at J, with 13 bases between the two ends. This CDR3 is CASSIGARNQPQHF. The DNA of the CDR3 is TGTGCCAGCTCCATTGGGGCGCGCAATCAGCCCCAGCATTTT.

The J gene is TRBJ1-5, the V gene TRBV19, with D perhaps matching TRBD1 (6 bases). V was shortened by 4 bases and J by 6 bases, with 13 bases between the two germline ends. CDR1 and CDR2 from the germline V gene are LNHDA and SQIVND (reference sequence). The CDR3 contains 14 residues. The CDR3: CASSRTDGRQPQHF. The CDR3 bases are TGTGCCAGTAGTAGGACAGACGGTCGTCAGCCCCAGCATTTT. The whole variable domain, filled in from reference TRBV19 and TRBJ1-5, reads DGGITQSPKYLFRKEGQNVTLSCEQNLNHDAMYWYRQDPGQGLRLIYYSQIVNDFQKGDIAEGYSVSREKKESFPLTVTSAQKNPTAFYLCASSRTDGRQPQHFGDGTRLSIL.

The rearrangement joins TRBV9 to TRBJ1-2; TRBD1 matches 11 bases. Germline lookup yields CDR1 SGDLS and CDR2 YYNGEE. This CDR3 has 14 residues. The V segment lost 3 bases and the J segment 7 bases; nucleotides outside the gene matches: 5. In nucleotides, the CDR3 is TGTGCCAGCAGCGGAGGACAGGGGGCGCTTGGCTACACCTTC. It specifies CASSGGQGALGYTF. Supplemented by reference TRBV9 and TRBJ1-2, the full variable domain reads DSGVTQTPKHLITATGQRVTLRCSPRSGDLSVYWYQQSLDQGLQFLIQYYNGEERAKGNILERFSAQQFPDLHSELNLSSLELGDSALYFCASSGGQGALGYTFGSGTRLTVV.

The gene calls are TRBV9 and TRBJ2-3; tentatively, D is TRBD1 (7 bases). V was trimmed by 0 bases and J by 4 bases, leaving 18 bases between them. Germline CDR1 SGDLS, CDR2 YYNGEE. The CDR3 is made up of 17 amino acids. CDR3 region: CASSVDGGRGVADTQYF. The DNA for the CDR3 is TGTGCCAGCAGCGTAGATGGGGGCAGGGGGGTCGCAGATACGCAGTATTTT.

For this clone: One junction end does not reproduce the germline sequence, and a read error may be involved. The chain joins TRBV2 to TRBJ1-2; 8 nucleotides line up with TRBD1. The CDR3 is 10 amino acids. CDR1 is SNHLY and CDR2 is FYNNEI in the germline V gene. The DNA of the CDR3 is TGTGCCAGCTTTTCGGACAGGGTCGCCTTC. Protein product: CASFSDRVAF.

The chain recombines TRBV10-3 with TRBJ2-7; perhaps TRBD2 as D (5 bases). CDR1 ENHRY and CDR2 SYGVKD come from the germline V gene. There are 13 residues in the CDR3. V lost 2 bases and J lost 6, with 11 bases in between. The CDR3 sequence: CAISETGISEQYF. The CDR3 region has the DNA TGTGCCATCAGTGAGACGGGGATCTCCGAGCAGTACTTC.

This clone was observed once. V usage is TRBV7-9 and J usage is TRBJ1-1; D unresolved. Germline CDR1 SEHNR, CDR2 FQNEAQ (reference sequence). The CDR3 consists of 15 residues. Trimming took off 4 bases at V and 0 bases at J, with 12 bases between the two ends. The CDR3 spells CASSSPGMMNTEAFF. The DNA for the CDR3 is TGTGCCAGCAGCTCCCCCGGGATGATGAACACTGAAGCTTTCTTT.

The CDR3 loop reads CASSPTTGGSDTQYF. The CDR3 DNA follows: TGTGCCAGCAGCCCGACGACAGGGGGCTCAGATACGCAGTATTTT. V is TRBV7-2 and J is TRBJ2-3, with 10 bases lining up with TRBD1. Looked up from germline, CDR1 is SGHTA and CDR2 is FQGNSA. The CDR3 consists of 15 residues. Trimming took 5 bases from V and 4 from J; bases not matched to a gene: 6.

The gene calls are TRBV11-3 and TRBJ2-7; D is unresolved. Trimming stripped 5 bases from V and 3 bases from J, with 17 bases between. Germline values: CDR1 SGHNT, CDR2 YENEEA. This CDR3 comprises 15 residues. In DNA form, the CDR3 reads TGTGCCAGCAGCCCCCGCGTGGTAAGGGACTACGAGCAGTACTTC. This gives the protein CASSPRVVRDYEQYF.

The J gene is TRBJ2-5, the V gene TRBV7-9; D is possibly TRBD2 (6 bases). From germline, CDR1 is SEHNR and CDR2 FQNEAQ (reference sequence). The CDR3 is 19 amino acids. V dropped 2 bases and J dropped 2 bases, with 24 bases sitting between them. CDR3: CASSLRLRSTREPQETQYF. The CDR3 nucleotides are TGTGCCAGCAGCTTAAGGCTCCGGAGTACTCGGGAGCCGCAAGAGACCCAGTACTTC.

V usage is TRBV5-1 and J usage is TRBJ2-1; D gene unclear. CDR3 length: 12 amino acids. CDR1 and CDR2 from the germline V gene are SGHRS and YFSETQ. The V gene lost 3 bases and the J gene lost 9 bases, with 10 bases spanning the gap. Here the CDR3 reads CASSYDPGEQFF. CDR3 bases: TGCGCCAGCAGCTATGACCCGGGTGAGCAGTTCTTC.

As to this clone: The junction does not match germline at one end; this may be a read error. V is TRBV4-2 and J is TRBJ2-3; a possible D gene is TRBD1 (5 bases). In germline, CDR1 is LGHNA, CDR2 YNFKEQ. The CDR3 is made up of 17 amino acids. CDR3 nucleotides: TGTGCCAGCAGCCAAGATTATCGCCGAGACGAAGGGGTTGAATTCGGTTTT. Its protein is CASSQDYRRDEGVEFGF.

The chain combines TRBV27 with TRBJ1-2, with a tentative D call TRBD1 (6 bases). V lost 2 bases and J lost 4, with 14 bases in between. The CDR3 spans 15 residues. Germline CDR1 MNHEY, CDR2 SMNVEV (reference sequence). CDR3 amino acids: CASSLTLGGRYGYTF. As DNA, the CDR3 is TGTGCCAGCAGTTTAACCCTCGGGGGGCGCTATGGCTACACCTTC.

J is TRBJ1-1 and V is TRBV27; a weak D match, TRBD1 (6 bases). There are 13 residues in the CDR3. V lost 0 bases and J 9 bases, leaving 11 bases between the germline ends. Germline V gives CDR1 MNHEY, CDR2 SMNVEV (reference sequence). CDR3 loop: CASSLSGDTQAFF. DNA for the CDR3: TGTGCCAGCAGTTTATCGGGGGACACCCAAGCTTTCTTT.

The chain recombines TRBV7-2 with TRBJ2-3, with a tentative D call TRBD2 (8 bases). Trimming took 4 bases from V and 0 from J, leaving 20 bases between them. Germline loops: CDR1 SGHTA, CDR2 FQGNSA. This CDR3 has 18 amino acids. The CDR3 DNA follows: TGTGCCAGCAGCTCTTTAGCGGGACAGCGACTTAGCACAGATACGCAGTATTTT. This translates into CASSSLAGQRLSTDTQYF.

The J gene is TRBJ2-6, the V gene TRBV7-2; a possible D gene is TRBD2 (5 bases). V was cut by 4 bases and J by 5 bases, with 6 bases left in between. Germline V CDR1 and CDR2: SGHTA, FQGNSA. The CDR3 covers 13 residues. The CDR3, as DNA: TGTGCCAGCAGCTCGGGGAGGGCCAACGTCCTGACTTTC. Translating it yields CASSSGRANVLTF.